The present TCR beta chain was sequenced within a study of cytomegalovirus exposure and HLA in healthy donors. Across the study: Among the roughly 370 genotyped donors, 70% to 85% were placed in the Caucasian-associated ancestry cluster.

The PCR ran on 60 Vbeta and 13 Jbeta primers. Sequencing used immunoSEQ multiplex PCR; TCRdb keeps in-frame clones, though not all of them. The sample contains around 180,000 clones, about four fifths of which appear only once. Trimming pared 0 bases from V and 9 bases from J, leaving 12 bases between. There are 14 residues in the CDR3. Germline V gene data show CDR1 as LGHNA and CDR2 as YSLEER. Input material: PBMCs. The receptor's source is a woman aged 50 to 65 in good health and CMV-seronegative. The chain links TRBV4-3 to TRBJ2-1, with a tentative D call TRBD2 (5 bases). The CDR3 reads CASSQEGWAGEQFF. CDR3 sequence (DNA): TGCGCCAGCAGCCAAGAAGGCTGGGCGGGTGAGCAGTTCTTC.